This entry concerns a single TCR beta chain. The data originate from a study of blood T cell repertoires in COVID-19. Background on the study: T cells, B-cell-depleted T cells, or PBMCs supplied cDNA or gDNA.

Germline V gene lookup returns CDR1 LGHNA and CDR2 YSLEER. This CDR3 region has 14 residues. Deletions cut 2 bases from V and 3 bases from J, with 8 bases between. Libraries were prepared by immunoSEQ multiplex PCR; TCRdb keeps only in-frame clonotypes and omits some of them. The sample shows fewer than 200,000 clones, roughly 84% of them seen only once. Those enrolled, adults aged roughly 18 to 100 years, came from around 24 US areas. The study recruited exposed participants who had met a COVID-19 case within 2 weeks before entry. This rearrangement joins TRBV4-3 to TRBJ1-5, with D hard to call. The receptor comes from a woman in her 30s who had been exposed to COVID-19. The sequenced material came from PBMCs or T cells enriched from blood (not recorded which). The CDR3 spells CASSQNSLNQPQHF. CDR3 DNA sequence: TGCGCCAGCAGCCAAAACAGCCTCAATCAGCCCCAGCATTTT.